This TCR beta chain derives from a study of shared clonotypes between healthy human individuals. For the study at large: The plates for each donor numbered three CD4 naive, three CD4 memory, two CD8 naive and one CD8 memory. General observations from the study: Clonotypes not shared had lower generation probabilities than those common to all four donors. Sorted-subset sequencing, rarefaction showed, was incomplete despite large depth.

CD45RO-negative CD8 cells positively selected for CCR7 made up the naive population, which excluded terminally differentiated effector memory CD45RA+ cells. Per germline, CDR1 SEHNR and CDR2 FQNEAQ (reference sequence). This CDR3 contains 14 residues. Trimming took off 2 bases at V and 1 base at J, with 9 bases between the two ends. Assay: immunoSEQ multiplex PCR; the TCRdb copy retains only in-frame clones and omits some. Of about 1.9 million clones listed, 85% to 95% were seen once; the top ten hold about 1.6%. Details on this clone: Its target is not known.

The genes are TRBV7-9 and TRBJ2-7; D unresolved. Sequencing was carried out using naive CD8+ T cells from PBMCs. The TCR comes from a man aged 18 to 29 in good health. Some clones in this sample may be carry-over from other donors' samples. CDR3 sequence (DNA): TGTGCCAGCAGCTTAACCGCCAGTTCCTACGAGCAGTACTTC. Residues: CASSLTASSYEQYF.